A selection of T cell receptor beta chains follows, all from one sample in a study of long-term antiretroviral therapy in people with HIV. Clones were read by immunoSEQ multiplex PCR, and TCRdb kept only the in-frame ones, dropping some. The table lists approximately 16,000 clones, 88% of them singletons. The source was unsorted PBMCs, collected approximately 2.3 years before starting antiretroviral therapy. These receptors were taken from a woman in her thirties with HIV. The CDR3 runs from the conserved cysteine through the conserved F or W. A D gene is named only where the DNA matches it firmly. The listing skips clone size in some rows; elsewhere it reads once, few, many or a size class.

V: TRBV29-1
J: TRBJ2-5
D: NA
size: NA
DNA: TGCAGCGTTGCTCCCTATGATTTCGGGCGAGAGACCCAGTACTTC
CDR3: CSVAPYDFGRETQYF

V: TRBV6-6
J: TRBJ1-2
D: NA
size: NA
DNA: TGTGCCAGCAGTTACTCGAACCGGAACTATGGCTACACCTTC
CDR3: CASSYSNRNYGYTF

V: TRBV7-9
J: TRBJ1-2
D: NA
size: NA
DNA: TGTGCCAGCAGCTTAGACAGGCCGTCTGAAGGCTACACCTTC
CDR3: CASSLDRPSEGYTF

V: TRBV5-1
J: TRBJ1-1
D: NA
size: NA
DNA: TGCGCCAGCAGCCCACGAAGGAACACTGAAGCTTTCTTT
CDR3: CASSPRRNTEAFF

V: TRBV6-1
J: TRBJ1-4
D: NA
size: few
DNA: TGTGCCAGCAGTACTGGTAATCGAGAAAAACTGTTTTTT
CDR3: CASSTGNREKLFF

V: TRBV7-9
J: TRBJ2-3
D: NA
size: NA
DNA: TGTGCCAGCAGCAACAGGGTTTCGAATACGCAGTATTTT
CDR3: CASSNRVSNTQYF

V: TRBV27
J: TRBJ2-1
D: TRBD2
size: NA
DNA: TGTGCCAGCAGCTATTGGACTAGCGGCAATGAGCAGTTCTTC
CDR3: CASSYWTSGNEQFF

V: TRBV28
J: TRBJ1-2
D: NA
size: NA
DNA: TGTGCCAGCAGTTTAGCCCTTTCAGAGATTTATGGCTACACCTTC
CDR3: CASSLALSEIYGYTF

V: TRBV7-9
J: TRBJ2-5
D: NA
size: NA
DNA: TGTGCCAGCACCCTGGGGGCAGTGTACCAAGAGACCCAGTACTTC
CDR3: CASTLGAVYQETQYF

V: TRBV10-3
J: TRBJ2-1
D: TRBD2
size: NA
DNA: TGTGCCATCAGTGAGTCTAGCGGGGGGGCCACGAATGAGCAGTTCTTC
CDR3: CAISESSGGATNEQFF

V: TRBV7-9
J: TRBJ1-6
D: NA
size: NA
DNA: TGTGCCAGCAGCTTATATACCGGGACGGCGGCTTTGGCACCCCTCCACTTT
CDR3: CASSLYTGTAALAPLHF

V: TRBV27
J: TRBJ1-1
D: NA
size: NA
DNA: TGTGCCAGCCGAAAGGCCGGGGTTTGGGGCACTGAAGCTTTCTTT
CDR3: CASRKAGVWGTEAFF

V: TRBV4-3
J: TRBJ1-2
D: TRBD1
size: once
DNA: TGCGCCAGCAGCCAAGATAACCGGGGGACAGGGAACTATGGCTACACCTTC
CDR3: CASSQDNRGTGNYGYTF

V: TRBV7-9
J: TRBJ2-5
D: TRBD2
size: NA
DNA: TGTGCCAGCAGCTTAGACACTAGCGCGCAAGAGACCCAGTACTTC
CDR3: CASSLDTSAQETQYF

V: TRBV7-9
J: TRBJ1-1
D: TRBD1
size: NA
DNA: TGTGCCAGCAGCTTAGTGCAGGGGGCGAACACTGAAGCTTTCTTT
CDR3: CASSLVQGANTEAFF

V: TRBV15
J: TRBJ1-1
D: NA
size: NA
DNA: TGTGCCACCAGCAACGCGAACACTGAAGCTTTCTTT
CDR3: CATSNANTEAFF

V: TRBV18
J: TRBJ2-2
D: NA
size: once
DNA: TGTGCCAGCTCACAGGGACCGTGGGACCGGGAGCTGTTTTTT
CDR3: CASSQGPWDRELFF

V: TRBV9
J: TRBJ1-3
D: TRBD1
size: NA
DNA: TGTGCCAGCAGCGTCGGACAGGGATCTGGAAACACCATATATTTT
CDR3: CASSVGQGSGNTIYF

V: TRBV9
J: TRBJ2-1
D: TRBD2
size: NA
DNA: TGTGCCAGCAGCTCAAAACTAGCGGGGGGTAATGATGAGCAGTTCTTC
CDR3: CASSSKLAGGNDEQFF

V: TRBV6-1
J: TRBJ2-7
D: TRBD1
size: NA
DNA: TGTGCCAGCAGCTCCAGGGGGAGCGCCGAGCAGTACTTC
CDR3: CASSSRGSAEQYF

V: TRBV10-2
J: TRBJ2-5
D: NA
size: NA
DNA: TGCGCCAGCAGTGAAATGGGTAGTCGTGAGACCCAGTACTTC
CDR3: CASSEMGSRETQYF

V: TRBV6-5
J: TRBJ2-1
D: TRBD2
size: NA
DNA: TGTGCCAGCAGTTCCCGGGAACGGGGGGGTGATGAGCAGTTCTTC
CDR3: CASSSRERGGDEQFF

V: TRBV7-9
J: TRBJ1-2
D: NA
size: NA
DNA: TGTGCCAGCAGCTTATTTGGGCCCGGGAACTATGGCTACACCTTC
CDR3: CASSLFGPGNYGYTF

V: TRBV6-6
J: TRBJ1-2
D: NA
size: NA
DNA: TGTGCCAGCAGTAAATCAGACTGGACTAACTATGGCTACACCTTC
CDR3: CASSKSDWTNYGYTF

V: TRBV5-1
J: TRBJ1-4
D: NA
size: NA
DNA: TGCGCCAGCAGTTCAGGAAATGAAAAACTGTTTTTT
CDR3: CASSSGNEKLFF

V: TRBV6-5
J: TRBJ2-7
D: NA
size: NA
DNA: TGTGCCAGCAGTTACGCGACTAGTGCGGCGTCCTACGAGCAGTACTTC
CDR3: CASSYATSAASYEQYF

V: TRBV7-2
J: TRBJ2-5
D: TRBD2
size: NA
DNA: TGTGCCAGCAGGTCCCTATTAGCGGGGGGGCCGGAGCAAGAGACCCAGTACTTC
CDR3: CASRSLLAGGPEQETQYF

V: TRBV7-8
J: TRBJ1-5
D: TRBD1
size: NA
DNA: TGTGCCAGCAGCTTAGAAAGGGGGCCCAATCAGCCCCAGCATTTT
CDR3: CASSLERGPNQPQHF

V: TRBV7-2
J: TRBJ1-5
D: NA
size: few
DNA: TGTGCCAGCGGAGGTAGCAATCAGCCCCAGCATTTT
CDR3: CASGGSNQPQHF

V: TRBV5-5
J: TRBJ1-2
D: NA
size: NA
DNA: TGTGCCAGCAGCTTCAGCGGGGGAAGCAATGGCTACACCTTC
CDR3: CASSFSGGSNGYTF

V: TRBV5-1
J: TRBJ1-6
D: TRBD1
size: NA
DNA: TGCGCCAGCAGCACAGGACAGGATAATTCACCCCTCCACTTT
CDR3: CASSTGQDNSPLHF

V: TRBV7-3
J: TRBJ2-2
D: TRBD1
size: NA
DNA: TGTGCCAGCAGCTTATACCCTCTCGGACAGGGTGGCGCCGGGGAGCTGTTTTTT
CDR3: CASSLYPLGQGGAGELFF